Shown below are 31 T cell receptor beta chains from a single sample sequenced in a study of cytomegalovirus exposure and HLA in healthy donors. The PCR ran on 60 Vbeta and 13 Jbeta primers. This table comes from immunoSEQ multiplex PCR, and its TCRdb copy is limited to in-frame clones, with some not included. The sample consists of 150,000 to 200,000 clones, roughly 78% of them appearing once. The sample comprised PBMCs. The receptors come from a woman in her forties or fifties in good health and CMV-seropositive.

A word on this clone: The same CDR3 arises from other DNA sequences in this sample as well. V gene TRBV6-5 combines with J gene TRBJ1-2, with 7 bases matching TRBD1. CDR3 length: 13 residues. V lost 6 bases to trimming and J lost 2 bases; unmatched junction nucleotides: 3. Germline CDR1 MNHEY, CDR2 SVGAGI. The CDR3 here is CASSRGQNYGYTF. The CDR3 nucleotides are TGTGCCAGCAGCCGGGGACAGAACTATGGCTACACCTTC.

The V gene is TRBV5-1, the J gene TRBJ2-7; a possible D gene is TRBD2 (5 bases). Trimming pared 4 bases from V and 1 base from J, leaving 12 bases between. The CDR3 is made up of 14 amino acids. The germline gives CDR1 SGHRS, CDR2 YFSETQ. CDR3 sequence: CASSPSPPSYEQYF. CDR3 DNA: TGCGCCAGCAGCCCTAGCCCGCCATCCTACGAGCAGTACTTC.

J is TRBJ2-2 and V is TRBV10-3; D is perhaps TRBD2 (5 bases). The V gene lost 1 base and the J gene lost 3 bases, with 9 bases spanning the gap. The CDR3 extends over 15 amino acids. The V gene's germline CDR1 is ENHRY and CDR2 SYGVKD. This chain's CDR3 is CAISELWEHTGELFF. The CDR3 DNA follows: TGTGCCATCAGTGAGTTATGGGAGCACACCGGGGAGCTGTTTTTT.

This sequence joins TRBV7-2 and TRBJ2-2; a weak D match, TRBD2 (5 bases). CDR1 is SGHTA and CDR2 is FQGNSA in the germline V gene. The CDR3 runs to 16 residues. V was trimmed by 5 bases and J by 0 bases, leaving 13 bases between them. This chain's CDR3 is CASSRRSGSNTGELFF. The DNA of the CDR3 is TGTGCCAGCAGCCGCCGGAGCGGATCGAACACCGGGGAGCTGTTTTTT.

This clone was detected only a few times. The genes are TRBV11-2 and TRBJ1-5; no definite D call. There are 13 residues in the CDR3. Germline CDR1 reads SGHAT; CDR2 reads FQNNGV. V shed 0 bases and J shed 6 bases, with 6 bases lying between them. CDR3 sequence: CASSLEVSQPQHF. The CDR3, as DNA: TGTGCCAGCAGCTTAGAAGTTAGTCAGCCCCAGCATTTT.

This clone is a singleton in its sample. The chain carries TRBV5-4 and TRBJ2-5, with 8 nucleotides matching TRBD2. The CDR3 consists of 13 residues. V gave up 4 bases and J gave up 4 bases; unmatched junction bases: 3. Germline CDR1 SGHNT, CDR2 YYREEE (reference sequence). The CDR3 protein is CASSRGGAETQYF. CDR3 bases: TGTGCCAGCAGCCGGGGGGGAGCAGAGACCCAGTACTTC.

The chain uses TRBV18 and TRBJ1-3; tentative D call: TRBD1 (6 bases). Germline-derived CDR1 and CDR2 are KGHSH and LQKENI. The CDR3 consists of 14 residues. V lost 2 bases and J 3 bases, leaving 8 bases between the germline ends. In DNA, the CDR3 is TGTGCCAGCTCACCAGGACAGCGTGGAAACACCATATATTTT. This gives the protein CASSPGQRGNTIYF. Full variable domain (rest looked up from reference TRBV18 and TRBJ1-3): NAGVMQNPRHLVRRRGQEARLRCSPMKGHSHVYWYRQLPEEGLKFMVYLQKENIIDESGMPKERFSAEFPKEGPSILRIQQVVRGDSAAYFCASSPGQRGNTIYFGEGSWLTVV.

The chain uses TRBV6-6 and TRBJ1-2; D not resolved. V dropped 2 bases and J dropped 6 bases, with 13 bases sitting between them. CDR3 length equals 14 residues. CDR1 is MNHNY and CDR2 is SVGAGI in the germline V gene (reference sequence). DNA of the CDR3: TGTGCCAGCAGTTACGCAGGCGGGTGGGATGGCTACACCTTC. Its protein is CASSYAGGWDGYTF.

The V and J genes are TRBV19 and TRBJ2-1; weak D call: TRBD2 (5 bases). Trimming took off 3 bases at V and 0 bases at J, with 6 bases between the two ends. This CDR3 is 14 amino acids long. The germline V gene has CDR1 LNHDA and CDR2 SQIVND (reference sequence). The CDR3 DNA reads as TGTGCCAGTAGTATGGACTTCTCCTACAATGAGCAGTTCTTC. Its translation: CASSMDFSYNEQFF.

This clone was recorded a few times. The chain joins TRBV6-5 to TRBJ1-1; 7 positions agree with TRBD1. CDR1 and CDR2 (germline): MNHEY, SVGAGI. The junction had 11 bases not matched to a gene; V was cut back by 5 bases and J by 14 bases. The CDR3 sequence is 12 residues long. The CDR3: CASSTPGTEPFF. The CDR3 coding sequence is TGTGCCAGCAGTACACCCGGGACAGAACCCTTCTTT.

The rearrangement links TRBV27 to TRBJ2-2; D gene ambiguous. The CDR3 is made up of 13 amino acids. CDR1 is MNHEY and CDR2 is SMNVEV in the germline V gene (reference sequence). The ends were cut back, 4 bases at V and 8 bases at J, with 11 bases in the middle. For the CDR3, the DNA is TGTGCCAGCAGTTCTGCGACATTGGGGGAGCTGTTTTTT. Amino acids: CASSSATLGELFF.

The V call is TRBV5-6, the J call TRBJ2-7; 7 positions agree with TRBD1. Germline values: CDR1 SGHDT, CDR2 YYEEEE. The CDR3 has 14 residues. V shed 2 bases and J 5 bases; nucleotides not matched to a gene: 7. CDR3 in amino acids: CASSFLVDRDEQYF. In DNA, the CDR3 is TGTGCCAGCAGCTTTTTGGTAGACAGGGACGAGCAGTACTTC.

CDR3 residues: CASSQDPDRGFSHYGYTF. The CDR3 DNA sequence: TGCGCCAGCAGCCAAGACCCGGACAGGGGGTTTTCGCACTATGGCTACACCTTC. This chain links TRBV4-1 with TRBJ1-2; 10 nucleotides align to TRBD1. The CDR3 extends over 18 amino acids. The trim removed 0 bases at V and 3 bases at J, leaving 10 bases unmatched. Germline V lookup: CDR1 MGHRA, CDR2 YSYEKL.

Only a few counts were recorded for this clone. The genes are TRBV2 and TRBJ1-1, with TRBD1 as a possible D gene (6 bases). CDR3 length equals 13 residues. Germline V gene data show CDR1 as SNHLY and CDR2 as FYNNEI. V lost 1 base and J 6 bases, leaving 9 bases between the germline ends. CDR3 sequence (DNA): TGTGCCAGCAGTGAAGGACAGGTAGCTGAAGCTTTCTTT. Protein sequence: CASSEGQVAEAFF. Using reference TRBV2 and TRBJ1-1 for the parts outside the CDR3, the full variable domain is EPEVTQTPSHQVTQMGQEVILRCVPISNHLYFYWYRQILGQKVEFLVSFYNNEISEKSEIFDDQFSVERPDGSNFTLKIRSTKLEDSAMYFCASSEGQVAEAFFGQGTRLTVV.

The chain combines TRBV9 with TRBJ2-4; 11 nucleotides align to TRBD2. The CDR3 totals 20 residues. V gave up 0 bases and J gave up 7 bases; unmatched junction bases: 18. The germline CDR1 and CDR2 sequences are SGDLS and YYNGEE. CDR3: CASSVGYPGLAGPTGNIQYF. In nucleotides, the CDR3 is TGTGCCAGCAGCGTAGGGTACCCAGGACTAGCGGGTCCAACGGGGAACATTCAGTACTTC.

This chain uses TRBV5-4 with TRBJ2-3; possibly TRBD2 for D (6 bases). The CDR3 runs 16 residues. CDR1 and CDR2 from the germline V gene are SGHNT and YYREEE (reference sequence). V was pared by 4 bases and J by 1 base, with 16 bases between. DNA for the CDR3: TGTGCCAGCAGCCTACTAGCACTAACTGGCACAGATACGCAGTATTTT. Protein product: CASSLLALTGTDTQYF. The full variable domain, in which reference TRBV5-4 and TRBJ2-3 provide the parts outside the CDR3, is ETGVTQSPTHLIKTRGQQVTLRCSSQSGHNTVSWYQQALGQGPQFIFQYYREEENGRGNFPPRFSGLQFPNYSSELNVNALELDDSALYLCASSLLALTGTDTQYFGPGTRLTVL.

The CDR3 nucleotides are TGCGCCAGCAGCTTGGACCTAGTCACAGATACGCAGTATTTT. This sequence encodes CASSLDLVTDTQYF. The chain is built from TRBV5-1 and TRBJ2-3; D remains unclear. CDR3 length: 14 residues. Germline V gene sequence: CDR1 SGHRS, CDR2 YFSETQ. V lost 0 bases, J lost 2 bases, and 7 bases lay in between.

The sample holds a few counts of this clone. The CDR3 reads CSVSGQGGPYEQYF. CDR3 nucleotide sequence: TGCAGCGTATCGGGACAGGGAGGCCCCTACGAGCAGTACTTC. The chain combines TRBV29-1 with TRBJ2-7; TRBD1 matches 9 bases. J lost 2 bases, V lost 6 bases, and 8 bases had no gene match. The germline V gene has CDR1 SQVTM and CDR2 ANQGSEA. The CDR3 covers 14 residues.

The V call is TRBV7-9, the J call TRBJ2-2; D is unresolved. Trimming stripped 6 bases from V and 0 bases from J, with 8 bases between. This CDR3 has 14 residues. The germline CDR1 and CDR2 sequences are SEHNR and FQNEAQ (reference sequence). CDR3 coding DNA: TGTGCCAGCAGACCTTCGGCGAACACCGGGGAGCTGTTTTTT. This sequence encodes CASRPSANTGELFF.

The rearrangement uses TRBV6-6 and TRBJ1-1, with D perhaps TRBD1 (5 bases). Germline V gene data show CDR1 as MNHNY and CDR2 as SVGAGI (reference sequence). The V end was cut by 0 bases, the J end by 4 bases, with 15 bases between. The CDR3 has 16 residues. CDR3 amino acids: CASSYSRGLGGTEAFF. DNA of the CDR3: TGTGCCAGCAGTTACTCGCGGGGCTTGGGGGGCACTGAAGCTTTCTTT.

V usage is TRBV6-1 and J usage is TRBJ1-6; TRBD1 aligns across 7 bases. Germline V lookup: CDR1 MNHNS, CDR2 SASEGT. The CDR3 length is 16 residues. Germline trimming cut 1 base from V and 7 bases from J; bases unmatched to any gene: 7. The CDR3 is CASSEGDRGRNSPLHF. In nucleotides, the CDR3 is TGTGCCAGCAGTGAAGGGGATAGGGGGCGAAATTCACCCCTCCACTTT.

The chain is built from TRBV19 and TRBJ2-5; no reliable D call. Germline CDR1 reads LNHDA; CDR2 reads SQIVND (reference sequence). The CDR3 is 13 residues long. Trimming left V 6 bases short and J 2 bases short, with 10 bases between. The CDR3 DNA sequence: TGTGCCAGTAGCCCTGGCGGACAAGAGACCCAGTACTTC. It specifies CASSPGGQETQYF.

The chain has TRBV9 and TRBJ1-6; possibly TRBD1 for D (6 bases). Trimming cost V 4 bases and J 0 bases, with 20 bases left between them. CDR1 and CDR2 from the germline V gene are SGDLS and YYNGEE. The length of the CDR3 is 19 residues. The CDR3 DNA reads TGTGCCAGCAGCTCAAACCCGGGACAATTCTTCTCCTATAATTCACCCCTCCACTTT. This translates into CASSSNPGQFFSYNSPLHF. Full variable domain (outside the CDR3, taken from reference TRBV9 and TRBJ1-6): DSGVTQTPKHLITATGQRVTLRCSPRSGDLSVYWYQQSLDQGLQFLIQYYNGEERAKGNILERFSAQQFPDLHSELNLSSLELGDSALYFCASSSNPGQFFSYNSPLHFGNGTRLTVT.

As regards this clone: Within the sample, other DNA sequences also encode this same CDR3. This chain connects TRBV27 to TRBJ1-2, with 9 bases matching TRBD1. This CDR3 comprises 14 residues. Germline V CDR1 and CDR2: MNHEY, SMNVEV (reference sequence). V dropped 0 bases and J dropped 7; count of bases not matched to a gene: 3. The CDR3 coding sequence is TGTGCCAGCAGTTTATCGGGACAGGGTGGTGGCTACACCTTC. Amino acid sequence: CASSLSGQGGGYTF.

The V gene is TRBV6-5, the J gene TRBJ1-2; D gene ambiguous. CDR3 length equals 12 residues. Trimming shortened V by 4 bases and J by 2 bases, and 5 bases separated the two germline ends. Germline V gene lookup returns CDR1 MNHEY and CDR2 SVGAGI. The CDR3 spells CASSSRNYGYTF. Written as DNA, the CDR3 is TGTGCCAGCAGTTCCCGGAACTATGGCTACACCTTC.

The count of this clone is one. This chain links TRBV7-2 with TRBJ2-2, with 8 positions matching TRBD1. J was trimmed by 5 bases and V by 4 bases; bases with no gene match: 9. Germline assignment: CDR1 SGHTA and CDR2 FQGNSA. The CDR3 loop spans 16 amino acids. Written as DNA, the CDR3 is TGTGCCAGCAGCTATCGGACAGGGCCAGGTACCGGGGAGCTGTTTTTT. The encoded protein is CASSYRTGPGTGELFF.

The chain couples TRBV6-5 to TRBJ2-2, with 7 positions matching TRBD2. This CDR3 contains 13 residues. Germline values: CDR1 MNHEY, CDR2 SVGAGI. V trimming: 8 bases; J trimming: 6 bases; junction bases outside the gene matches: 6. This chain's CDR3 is CASLLRGAGELFF. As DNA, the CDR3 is TGTGCCAGCCTCCTTCGGGGGGCCGGGGAGCTGTTTTTT.

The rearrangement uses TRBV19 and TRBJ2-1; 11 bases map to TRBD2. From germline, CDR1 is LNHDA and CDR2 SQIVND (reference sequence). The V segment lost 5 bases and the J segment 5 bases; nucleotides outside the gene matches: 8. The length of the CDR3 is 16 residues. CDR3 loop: CASSLYSGGANNEQFF. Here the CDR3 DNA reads TGTGCCAGTAGTCTTTATAGCGGGGGGGCCAACAATGAGCAGTTCTTC.

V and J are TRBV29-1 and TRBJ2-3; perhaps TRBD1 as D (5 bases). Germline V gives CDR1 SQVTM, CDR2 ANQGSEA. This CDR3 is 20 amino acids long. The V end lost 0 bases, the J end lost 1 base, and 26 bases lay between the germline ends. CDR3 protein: CSVEEDKIDPPGSRTDTQYF. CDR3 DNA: TGCAGCGTTGAAGAAGACAAAATTGATCCCCCAGGGTCTCGCACAGATACGCAGTATTTT.

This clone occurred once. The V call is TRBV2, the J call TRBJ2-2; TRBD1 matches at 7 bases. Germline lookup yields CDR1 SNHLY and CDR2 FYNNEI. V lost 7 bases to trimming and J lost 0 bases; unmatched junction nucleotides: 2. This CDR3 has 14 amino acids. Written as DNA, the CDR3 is TGTGCCAGCACGGGGACAGCGAACACCGGGGAGCTGTTTTTT. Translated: CASTGTANTGELFF.

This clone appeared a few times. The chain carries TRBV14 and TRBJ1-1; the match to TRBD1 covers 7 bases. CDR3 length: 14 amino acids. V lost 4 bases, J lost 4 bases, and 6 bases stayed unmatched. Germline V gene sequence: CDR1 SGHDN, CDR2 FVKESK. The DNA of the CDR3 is TGTGCCAGCAGCCCTTGGGACAGCTTCACTGAAGCTTTCTTT. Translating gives CASSPWDSFTEAFF. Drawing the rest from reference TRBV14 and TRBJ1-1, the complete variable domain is EAGVTQFPSHSVIEKGQTVTLRCDPISGHDNLYWYRRVMGKEIKFLLHFVKESKQDESGMPNNRFLAERTGGTYSTLKVQPAELEDSGVYFCASSPWDSFTEAFFGQGTRLTVV.